This TCR beta chain appears in the sequencing data of a study of T cell responses to AZD1222 COVID-19 vaccine. The study's findings and limits: Rises in breadth and depth of Spike-specific TCRs came after two AZD1222 doses. Among the donors, most were white British and more were female, and clonal diversity was possibly underestimated. It was only six AZD1222 recipients who were seropositive at baseline.

About this clone: The target antigen is unknown.

Sequencing was performed with immunoSEQ multiplex PCR; in TCRdb, only in-frame clones are kept and a portion is missing. The data contain approximately 110,000 clones, 85% to 90% of them seen just once; the ten biggest clones take up 3.5% to 4.5%. The sample consisted of peripheral blood, taken 28 days after the second AZD1222 dose. This receptor was identified in an adult who received the AZD1222 COVID-19 vaccine.

The CDR3: CASSLADSMLKELFF. The CDR3, as DNA: TGTGCCAGCAGCTTAGCGGATTCTATGTTGAAGGAGCTGTTTTTT. This chain links TRBV7-2 with TRBJ2-2, with D unclear. The V gene's germline CDR1 is SGHTA and CDR2 FQGNSA. The V gene lost 0 bases and the J gene lost 10 bases, with 15 bases spanning the gap. CDR3 length: 15 residues.